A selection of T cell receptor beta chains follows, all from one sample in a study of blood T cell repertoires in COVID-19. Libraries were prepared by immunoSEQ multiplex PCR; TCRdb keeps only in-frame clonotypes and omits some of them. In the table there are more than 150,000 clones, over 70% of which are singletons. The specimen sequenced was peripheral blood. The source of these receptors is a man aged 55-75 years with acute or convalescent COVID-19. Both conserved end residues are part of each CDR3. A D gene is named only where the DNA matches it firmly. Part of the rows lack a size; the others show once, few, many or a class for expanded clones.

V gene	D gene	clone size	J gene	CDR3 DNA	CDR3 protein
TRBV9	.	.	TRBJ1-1	TGTGCCAGCAGCCCAATCAGGACAGCGAACACTGAAGCTTTCTTT	CASSPIRTANTEAFF
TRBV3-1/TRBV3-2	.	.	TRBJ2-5	TGTGCCAGCAGCCAAGTGGGCGAGACCCAGTACTTC	CASSQVGETQYF
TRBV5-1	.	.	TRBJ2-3	TGCGCCAGCAGCCTCTCCGGAGGTTCGCGAGGCACAGATACGCAGTATTTT	CASSLSGGSRGTDTQYF
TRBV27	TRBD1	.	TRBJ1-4	TGTGCCAGCCGACCTTGGACAGGGGGAAATGAAAAACTGTTTTTT	CASRPWTGGNEKLFF
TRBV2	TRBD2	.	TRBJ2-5	TGTGCCAGCAGTGGCCAGGGACTAGCGGGAGGAGAGACCCAGTACTTC	CASSGQGLAGGETQYF
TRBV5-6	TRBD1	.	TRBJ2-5	TGTGCCAGCAGCTTAGTGTCAGGGGGCGCGGAGACCCAGTACTTC	CASSLVSGGAETQYF
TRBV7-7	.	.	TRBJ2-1	TGTGCTAGCAGCTTAGAATGGGGCCGGGACAATGAGCAGTTCTTC	CASSLEWGRDNEQFF
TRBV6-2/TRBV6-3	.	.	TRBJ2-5	TGTGCCAGCAGTTCAGGGACCCAGTACTTC	CASSSGTQYF
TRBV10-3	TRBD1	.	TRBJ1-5	TGTGCCATCAGTGCCGCCGGGACAGCCCTCAGCAATCAGCCCCAGCATTTT	CAISAAGTALSNQPQHF
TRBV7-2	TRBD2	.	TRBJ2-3	TGTGCCAGCAGCCGACTAGCGGGAGATACGCAGTATTTT	CASSRLAGDTQYF
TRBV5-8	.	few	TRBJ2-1	TGTGCCAGCAGCGCTGGACATAAGGGGGATGAGCAGTTCTTC	CASSAGHKGDEQFF
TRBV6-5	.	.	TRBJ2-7	TGTGCCAGCAGTTACCGGGTCAGCCCCTACGAGCAGTACTTC	CASSYRVSPYEQYF
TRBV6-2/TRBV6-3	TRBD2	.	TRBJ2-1	TGTGCCAGCAGGCCTAGCGGGGGGGCGGGCAATGAGCAGTTCTTC	CASRPSGGAGNEQFF
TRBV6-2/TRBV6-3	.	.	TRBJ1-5	TGTGCCAGCAGTTACTCAGGGGCGAAACAGCCCCAGCATTTT	CASSYSGAKQPQHF
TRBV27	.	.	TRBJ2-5	TGTGCCAGCAGTTCGACAGCTGCCCAGACCCAGTACTTC	CASSSTAAQTQYF
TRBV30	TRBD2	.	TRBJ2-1	TGTGCCTGGAGTCGATCCGGGACTAGCGGTTACAATGAGCAGTTCTTC	CAWSRSGTSGYNEQFF
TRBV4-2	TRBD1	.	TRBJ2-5	TGTGCCAGCAGCGGCCGGGACAGGGTGGAGGGCCAAGAGACCCAGTACTTC	CASSGRDRVEGQETQYF
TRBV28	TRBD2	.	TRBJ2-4	TGTGCCAGCAGTTTAGGCGGGAGAGCCAAAAACATTCAGTACTTC	CASSLGGRAKNIQYF
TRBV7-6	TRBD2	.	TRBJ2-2	TGTGCCAGCAGCTCCCGGAGAGGACTAGCAGCAGGCGGGGAGCTGTTTTTT	CASSSRRGLAAGGELFF
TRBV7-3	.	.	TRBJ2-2	TGTGCCAGCAGCCCCTCGGGGGGCGGCGGGGAGCTGTTTTTT	CASSPSGGGGELFF
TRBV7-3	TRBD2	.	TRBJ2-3	TGTGCCAGCACCCTCGGACCGGGACTAGCCACAGATACGCAGTATTTT	CASTLGPGLATDTQYF
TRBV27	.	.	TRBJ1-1	TGTGCCAGCAGTTTGGGGGCAGGGGTGGGCACTGAAGCTTTCTTT	CASSLGAGVGTEAFF
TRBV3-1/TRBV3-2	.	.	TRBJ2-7	TGTGCCAGCAGCCAGCCGGCTGCGGGTACCTACGAGCAGTACTTC	CASSQPAAGTYEQYF
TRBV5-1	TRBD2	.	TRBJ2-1	TGCGCCAGCAGCAATAGCGGGAGCTCCTACAATGAGCAGTTCTTC	CASSNSGSSYNEQFF
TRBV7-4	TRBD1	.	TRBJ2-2	TGTGCCAGCAGCCCACCGGAGGGGACAGGGGACGGCACCGGGGAGCTGTTTTTT	CASSPPEGTGDGTGELFF
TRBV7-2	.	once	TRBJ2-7	TGTGCCAGCAGCTTAGAGGGACTGCCGGTCTACGAGCAGTACTTC	CASSLEGLPVYEQYF
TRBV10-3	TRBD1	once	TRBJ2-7	TGTGCCATCAGTACTACAGGGGTAAAGCCCTACGAGCAGTACTTC	CAISTTGVKPYEQYF
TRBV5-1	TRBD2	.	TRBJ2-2	TGCGCCAGCAGTTCGACGGGAGGTCTGAACACCGGGGAGCTGTTTTTT	CASSSTGGLNTGELFF
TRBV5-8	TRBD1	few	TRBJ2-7	TGTGCCAGCAGCTTGGAGGGACAGGGGGCGTACGAGCAGTACTTC	CASSLEGQGAYEQYF
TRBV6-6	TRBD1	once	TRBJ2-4	TGTGCCAGCAGAAGCGACAGGGTACTAGCCAAAAACATTCAGTACTTC	CASRSDRVLAKNIQYF
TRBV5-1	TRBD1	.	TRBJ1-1	TGCGCCAGCAGCGTGGGACAGCCTGGGACTGAAGCTTTCTTT	CASSVGQPGTEAFF
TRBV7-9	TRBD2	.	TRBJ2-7	TGTGCCAGCAGCACCGGGACTAGCGGTCTCTACGAGCAGTACTTC	CASSTGTSGLYEQYF
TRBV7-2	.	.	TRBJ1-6	TGTGCCAGCAGCTTAGGAGGCCCTAATTCACCCCTCCACTTT	CASSLGGPNSPLHF
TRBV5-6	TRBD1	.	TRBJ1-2	TGTGCCAGCAAGAGACAGGGGATCTATGGCTACACCTTC	CASKRQGIYGYTF
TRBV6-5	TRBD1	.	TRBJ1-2	TGTGCCAGCGGACAGGGCTCCTATGGCTACACCTTC	CASGQGSYGYTF
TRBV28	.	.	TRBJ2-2	TGTGCCAGCAGTTTATTGGGTAGCGGTAACACCGGGGAGCTGTTTTTT	CASSLLGSGNTGELFF
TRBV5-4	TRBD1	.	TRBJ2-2	TGTGCCAGCAGTCACCGACAGGGGCCTTTGAACACCGGGGAGCTGTTTTTT	CASSHRQGPLNTGELFF
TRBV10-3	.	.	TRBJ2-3	TGTGCCTCAAGAGCCCGGGGGACCACTAGCACAGATACGCAGTATTTT	CASRARGTTSTDTQYF
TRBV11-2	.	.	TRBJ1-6	TGTGCCAGCGTGCGGAGCTCCTATAATTCACCCCTCCACTTT	CASVRSSYNSPLHF
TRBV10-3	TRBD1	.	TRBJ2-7	TGTGCCATCAGTCCGGGACAGGGGGCCGGAGGGCAGTACTTC	CAISPGQGAGGQYF
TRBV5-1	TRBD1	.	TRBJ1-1	TGCGCCAGCAGGTGGGGTACAGGGGGCGGGAACACTGAAGCTTTCTTT	CASRWGTGGGNTEAFF